The sequence of this TCR beta chain was determined in a study of cytomegalovirus exposure and HLA in healthy donors. The study, taken as a whole, reports: Cytomegalovirus-associated TCR beta chains were listed, numbering 150 to 200.

In regard to this clone: The antigen is not known.

Germline values: CDR1 SGHTA, CDR2 FQGNSA. CDR3 length: 10 residues. The V end lost 5 bases, the J end lost 9 bases, and 7 bases lay between the germline ends. The table came from immunoSEQ multiplex PCR; TCRdb's copy has only in-frame clones and leaves some out. The sample records a few hundred thousand clones, over 80% being singletons. The chain is built from TRBV7-2 and TRBJ1-1; no reliable D call. The sequence was collected from a woman in her 30s in good health and CMV-seropositive. Sample: PBMCs. The CDR3 DNA sequence: TGTGCCAGCAGCCCCGCTAAAGCTTTCTTT. It encodes CASSPAKAFF.